The source of this T cell receptor (beta chain) is a study of early T cells in non-severe SARS-CoV-2 infection. Germline V CDR1 and CDR2: MNHNS, SASEGT. The CDR3 spans 15 residues. The V and J ends lost 6 bases and 0 bases respectively, with 12 bases between them. TCRdb redid the calling of the 5' RACE reads with MiXCR, one entry per CDR3 protein. Altogether 69,000 or so distinct CDR3 sequences are present, 4% to 6% being singletons, with the ten largest covering 3% to 4.5%. The receptor was isolated from an adult who was a healthcare worker with PCR-confirmed SARS-CoV-2 infection or an uninfected control (not recorded which). The donor label of this sample is uncertain. V and J are TRBV6-1 and TRBJ1-3; D not certain. Sequenced here: whole blood, sampled at baseline. The CDR3 coding sequence is TGTGCCAGCAGCCCAGATGGAATCTCTGGAAACACCATATATTTT. Its protein is CASSPDGISGNTIYF.